The 10 T cell receptor beta chains below come from one sample, sequenced in a study of T cells in Graves' hyperthyroidism and ophthalmopathy. Amplification of TCR beta CDR3 regions used RNA as the template. HTBI primers were employed in a first-round RT-PCR of the TCR CDR3. A single record per CDR3 protein comes from TCRdb applying MiXCR to the multiplex PCR reads. The sample consists of some 500,000 distinct CDR3 sequences, approximately 15% of them appearing once. Sequencing was done on a sample of blood. These receptors were collected from a woman aged 18-29 years with Graves' hyperthyroidism.

At least ten counts were recorded for this clonotype. The rearrangement links TRBV2 to TRBJ2-5; 7 bases align to TRBD2. CDR3 length equals 13 residues. CDR1 and CDR2 (germline): SNHLY, FYNNEI. J gave up 4 bases and V 2 bases, and 1 base lay outside the gene matches. CDR3: CASSEWGGETQYF. The CDR3 DNA reads TGTGCCAGCAGTGAATGGGGGGGAGAGACCCAGTACTTC.

This clonotype was seen a handful of times. The chain is built from TRBV6-1 and TRBJ1-3, with D tentatively TRBD1 (5 bases). The CDR3 is made up of 13 amino acids. Germline V gene data show CDR1 as MNHNS and CDR2 as SASEGT. V was trimmed by 6 bases and J by 7 bases, leaving 13 bases between them. The CDR3 DNA follows: TGTGCCAGCAGCGGGGGGGGGAGGAACACCATATATTTT. Translating it yields CASSGGGRNTIYF.

This clonotype was detected ten times or more. This chain joins TRBV12-5 and TRBJ2-7; D call uncertain. V gave up 1 base and J gave up 0 bases, with 4 bases separating them. Looked up from germline, CDR1 is LGHNT and CDR2 is FRNRAP. The CDR3 covers 13 residues. The CDR3 sequence is CASGLAPSYEQYV. The CDR3 bases are TGTGCTAGTGGTTTGGCCCCCTCCTACGAGCAGTACGTC.

Many counts were recorded for this clonotype. The chain has TRBV19 and TRBJ1-1, with a possible D match to TRBD1 (5 bases). Germline V lookup: CDR1 LNHDA, CDR2 SQIVND (reference sequence). The CDR3 is 16 amino acids. With 8 bases removed from V and 1 base from J, the gap between germline ends came to 20 bases. CDR3 amino acids: CASLSRDRTKNTEAFF. For the CDR3, the DNA is TGTGCCAGTCTCTCCAGGGACCGGACGAAGAACACTGAAGCTTTCTTT.

This clonotype has ten or more counts. The rearrangement uses TRBV30 and TRBJ2-2; D not resolved. The CDR3 is 13 amino acids. Trimming removed 0 bases from V and 1 base from J, with 3 bases in between. Germline CDR1 is GTSNPN and CDR2 is SVGIG (reference sequence). In DNA, the CDR3 is TGTGCCTGGAGTGTACTGAACACCGGGGAGCTGTTTTTT. Protein: CAWSVLNTGELFF.

This clonotype was detected ten times or more. J is TRBJ2-5 and V is TRBV19, with D perhaps matching TRBD1 or TRBD2 (6 bases each). The CDR3 spans 13 residues. Germline assignment: CDR1 LNHDA and CDR2 SQIVND (reference sequence). V was cut by 7 bases and J by 1 base, with 10 bases left in between. The CDR3 loop reads CASKGDFQETQYF. Written as DNA, the CDR3 is TGTGCCAGTAAGGGGGACTTCCAAGAGACCCAGTACTTC. The full variable domain, rest sourced from reference TRBV19 and TRBJ2-5, is DGGITQSPKYLFRKEGQNVTLSCEQNLNHDAMYWYRQDPGQGLRLIYYSQIVNDFQKGDIAEGYSVSREKKESFPLTVTSAQKNPTAFYLCASKGDFQETQYFGPGTRLLVL.

J is TRBJ1-1 and V is TRBV18; D might be TRBD1 (5 bases). V was clipped by 3 bases and J by 7 bases, with 12 bases between them. From germline, CDR1 is KGHSH and CDR2 LQKENI. This CDR3 is built from 13 residues. CDR3 loop: CASSPARDGEAFF. CDR3 in DNA: TGTGCCAGCTCACCGGCCAGGGACGGTGAAGCTTTCTTT.

This clonotype was seen many times. The J gene is TRBJ1-1, the V gene TRBV3-1; no clear D gene. V was cut by 2 bases and J by 0 bases, with 4 bases left in between. This CDR3 is built from 13 residues. Germline CDR1 reads LGHDT; CDR2 reads YNNKEL (reference sequence). The CDR3 region has the DNA TGTGCCAGCAGCCAACAGATGAACACTGAAGCTTTCTTT. Residues: CASSQQMNTEAFF.

The chain combines TRBV6-1 with TRBJ1-6, with D possibly matching TRBD1 (5 bases). The germline V gene has CDR1 MNHNS and CDR2 SASEGT. Trimming pared 5 bases from V and 3 bases from J, leaving 11 bases between. The CDR3 has 15 amino acids. CDR3 protein: CASSYRDSYNSPLHF. CDR3 DNA sequence: TGTGCCAGCAGTTATCGAGACAGCTATAATTCACCCCTCCACTTT.

Ten or more counts support this clonotype. The V gene is TRBV2, the J gene TRBJ2-7; TRBD2 matches at 13 bases. CDR3 length equals 15 residues. The junction had 7 bases not matched to a gene; V was cut back by 6 bases and J by 5 bases. The germline CDR1 and CDR2 sequences are SNHLY and FYNNEI. CDR3 DNA: TGTGCCAGCAGCAGACTAGCGGGAGGTGTAGACGAGCAGTACTTC. Protein product: CASSRLAGGVDEQYF. Complete variable domain (other parts from reference TRBV2 and TRBJ2-7): EPEVTQTPSHQVTQMGQEVILRCVPISNHLYFYWYRQILGQKVEFLVSFYNNEISEKSEIFDDQFSVERPDGSNFTLKIRSTKLEDSAMYFCASSRLAGGVDEQYFGPGTRLTVT.